This TCR beta chain is drawn from a study of STAT5B mutations in CD4+ large granular lymphocyte leukemia. Study results and limitations: Main leukemic clonotypes were patient-specific, but approximately 25% appeared at low frequency elsewhere. Patient CD4-sorted repertoires looked more clonal than healthy CD4+ repertoires, even without putative leukemic clones. Compared with healthy controls (2/35), patient top clones favored TRBV06 (8/27).

Trimming left V 5 bases short and J 2 bases short, with 14 bases between. The V gene's germline CDR1 is SGHAT and CDR2 FQNNGV. The CDR3 has 15 residues. Measured with immunoSEQ multiplex PCR; TCRdb has only the in-frame clones, and not every one. Of 25,000 to 35,000 clones in the sample, 85% to 90% were seen once. In regard to this clone: Its antigen is unknown.

The chain is built from TRBV11-2 and TRBJ2-3; D perhaps matches TRBD1 (6 bases). The sequencing sample was made of CD4+ T cells from blood buffy coats. The TCR comes from a human donor in good health. The CDR3 nucleotides read TGTGCCAGCAGCGACCCAACAGGGACCACAGATACGCAGTATTTT. This gives the protein CASSDPTGTTDTQYF.